The 28 T cell receptor beta chains presented below share a single source sample, sequenced in a study of T cell responses to AZD1222 COVID-19 vaccine. The data were produced by immunoSEQ multiplex PCR, yet TCRdb's version contains in-frame clones alone and is incomplete. This table holds some 180,000 clones, 80% to 95% found once. This specimen consisted of peripheral blood, obtained 28 days after the second AZD1222 dose. Receptor source: an adult who received the AZD1222 COVID-19 vaccine.

V gene TRBV9 combines with J gene TRBJ2-3; 7 bases match TRBD1. The CDR3 sequence is 16 residues long. Unmatched junction bases numbered 7, after V lost 3 bases and J lost 0 bases. Germline lookup yields CDR1 SGDLS and CDR2 YYNGEE. The CDR3: CASSAWTGSSTDTQYF. The CDR3 DNA is TGTGCCAGCAGCGCTTGGACAGGCTCTAGCACAGATACGCAGTATTTT.

The chain links TRBV7-2 to TRBJ2-7; a possible D gene is TRBD1 (7 bases). Trimming removed 4 bases at V and 6 bases at J, with 19 bases between. The CDR3 length is 15 residues. CDR1 SGHTA and CDR2 FQGNSA come from the germline V gene. CDR3 nucleotides: TGTGCCAGCAGCTCAGGGGGGAGTGGACCGGGCGAGCAGTACTTC. This encodes CASSSGGSGPGEQYF.

The rearrangement uses TRBV5-8 and TRBJ1-2, with 9 bases fitting TRBD1. After removal of 2 bases from V and 8 bases from J, the junction contained 13 bases not matched to a gene. This CDR3 contains 16 residues. The germline gives CDR1 SGHTS, CDR2 YDEGEE. The CDR3 DNA sequence: TGTGCCAGCAGCTTCAGACCCACAGGGGGCAGAGAGGGCTACACCTTC. This translates into CASSFRPTGGREGYTF.

J is TRBJ1-6 and V is TRBV2, with D possibly matching TRBD1 (5 bases). The germline V gene has CDR1 SNHLY and CDR2 FYNNEI. The CDR3 is 15 amino acids. The germline V and J ends were trimmed by 4 bases and 10 bases, with 17 bases remaining between them. CDR3 bases: TGTGCCAGCAGTGCTGGGGAGGGGTCGGGCTCACCCCTCCACTTT. Translated: CASSAGEGSGSPLHF.

The chain recombines TRBV4-1 with TRBJ1-1; TRBD1 might be the D (6 bases). The V end lost 7 bases, the J end lost 1 base, and 16 bases lay between the germline ends. The CDR3 is 15 residues long. Germline V gene data show CDR1 as MGHRA and CDR2 as YSYEKL. The chain's CDR3 is CASIRIGGKNTEAFF. In DNA form, the CDR3 reads TGCGCCAGCATCAGAATCGGGGGCAAGAACACTGAAGCTTTCTTT.

The CDR3 is CASSEDHYEQYF. As DNA, the CDR3 is TGTGCCAGCAGTGAGGACCACTACGAGCAGTACTTC. The V call is TRBV25-1, the J call TRBJ2-7; D remains unclear. Per the germline V gene, CDR1 is MGHDK and CDR2 is SYGVNS. Trimming shortened V by 3 bases and J by 3 bases, and 6 bases separated the two germline ends. CDR3 length equals 12 residues.

The chain links TRBV27 to TRBJ2-3; 9 bases agree with TRBD1. J gave up 8 bases and V 7 bases, and 16 bases lay outside the gene matches. The CDR3 is made up of 16 amino acids. Per germline, CDR1 MNHEY and CDR2 SMNVEV (reference sequence). DNA for the CDR3: TGTGCCAGCACCCTCATGGGGACAGGGCTGGGGTCTACGCAGTATTTT. Amino acids: CASTLMGTGLGSTQYF.

V gene TRBV2 combines with J gene TRBJ2-5; D tentatively fits TRBD1 or TRBD2 (5 bases each). The CDR3 loop spans 15 amino acids. Trimming left V 7 bases short and J 1 base short, with 16 bases between. CDR1 is SNHLY, CDR2 FYNNEI, per germline. In DNA, the CDR3 is TGTGCCAGCACCCCTGGGGCTGGGGGCCAAGAGACCCAGTACTTC. Translating it yields CASTPGAGGQETQYF.

This chain connects TRBV18 to TRBJ1-2; the match to TRBD1 covers 7 bases. Looked up from germline, CDR1 is KGHSH and CDR2 is LQKENI. The CDR3 has 15 amino acids. J was trimmed by 6 bases and V by 0 bases; bases with no gene match: 7. The CDR3 region is CASSPPLAQGHGYTF. CDR3 DNA sequence: TGTGCCAGCTCACCACCGCTGGCACAGGGGCATGGCTACACCTTC.

The chain links TRBV10-3 to TRBJ1-3, with 7 bases that match TRBD1. Germline V gene data show CDR1 as ENHRY and CDR2 as SYGVKD. This CDR3 has 14 amino acids. With 10 bases clipped from V and 0 bases from J, the junction kept 6 bases outside the gene matches. CDR3 loop: CATGTENSGNTIYF. The CDR3 bases are TGTGCCACCGGGACAGAAAACTCTGGAAACACCATATATTTT.

V usage is TRBV6-5 and J usage is TRBJ1-2; maybe TRBD1 (6 bases). Germline V gene lookup returns CDR1 MNHEY and CDR2 SVGAGI. V was pared by 6 bases and J by 4 bases, with 18 bases between. This CDR3 has 15 residues. The CDR3 spells CASRLLLGGGYGYTF. The CDR3 DNA follows: TGTGCCAGCAGACTACTTCTGGGGGGCGGCTATGGCTACACCTTC.

The rearrangement uses TRBV28 and TRBJ1-1; 7 bases match TRBD1. CDR1 and CDR2 from the germline V gene are MDHEN and SYDVKM. The ends lost 6 bases at V and 4 bases at J; junction bases unmatched: 5. The CDR3 spans 13 residues. The CDR3 bases are TGTGCCAGCAGCAGACAGGGAATCACTGAAGCTTTCTTT. It is translated as CASSRQGITEAFF.

The chain has TRBV7-2 and TRBJ2-7, with D hard to call. Trimming took 1 base from V and 8 from J, leaving 6 bases between them. Per the germline V gene, CDR1 is SGHTA and CDR2 is FQGNSA. The CDR3 covers 11 residues. CDR3 nucleotides: TGTGCCAGCAGCTTAGGTGTTAAGCAGTACTTC. Protein product: CASSLGVKQYF.

The CDR3, as DNA: TGTGCCACCAGCAGAGTGGGGGTGCCCACTGAAGCTTTCTTT. Encoded protein: CATSRVGVPTEAFF. This sequence joins TRBV15 and TRBJ1-1, with a weak D call TRBD1 (5 bases). The germline V gene encodes CDR1 LNHNV and CDR2 YYDKDF (reference sequence). The V and J ends lost 1 base and 4 bases respectively, with 10 bases between them. This CDR3 has 14 residues.

This sequence joins TRBV29-1 and TRBJ2-5; maybe TRBD2 (6 bases). This CDR3 comprises 15 residues. V lost 4 bases and J lost 5, with 20 bases in between. Germline V gene lookup returns CDR1 SQVTM and CDR2 ANQGSEA. The chain's CDR3 is CSVVWRGAIGETQYF. The DNA for the CDR3 is TGCAGCGTTGTGTGGCGGGGTGCTATAGGGGAGACCCAGTACTTC.

This chain connects TRBV7-2 to TRBJ2-5; D not resolved. The CDR3 is 13 amino acids. Germline assignment: CDR1 SGHTA and CDR2 FQGNSA. Trimming cost V 4 bases and J 4 bases, with 10 bases left between them. Written as DNA, the CDR3 is TGTGCCAGCAGCTCCGCCAGAGGAGAGACCCAGTACTTC. Protein sequence: CASSSARGETQYF.

This sequence joins TRBV2 and TRBJ2-5; the match to TRBD2 covers 14 bases. This CDR3 spans 15 amino acids. Per the germline V gene, CDR1 is SNHLY and CDR2 is FYNNEI. V lost 5 bases to trimming and J lost 3 bases; unmatched junction nucleotides: 2. The CDR3 loop is CASSPGLAGEETQYF. The CDR3 DNA reads as TGTGCCAGCAGTCCGGGACTAGCGGGGGAAGAGACCCAGTACTTC.

This rearrangement joins TRBV7-6 to TRBJ2-6; D gene ambiguous. The CDR3 is 15 amino acids. Trimming removed 5 bases at V and 5 bases at J, with 13 bases between. Looked up from germline, CDR1 is SGHVS and CDR2 is FNYEAQ. The CDR3: CASSPETVWANVLTF. The CDR3, as DNA: TGTGCCAGCAGCCCGGAAACGGTTTGGGCCAACGTCCTGACTTTC. Based on the CDR3 plus reference TRBV7-6 and TRBJ2-6, the full variable domain is GAGVSQSPRYKVTKRGQDVALRCDPISGHVSLYWYRQALGQGPEFLTYFNYEAQQDKSGLPNDRFSAERPEGSISTLTIQRTEQRDSAMYRCASSPETVWANVLTFGAGSRLTVL.

This chain links TRBV5-1 with TRBJ2-3; D is perhaps TRBD2 (5 bases). Germline CDR1 is SGHRS and CDR2 is YFSETQ. CDR3 length: 14 amino acids. Trimming pared 3 bases from V and 2 bases from J, leaving 10 bases between. The CDR3 reads CASSSGDATDTQYF. The CDR3 nucleotides read TGCGCCAGCAGCTCCGGGGATGCCACAGATACGCAGTATTTT.

This rearrangement joins TRBV2 to TRBJ2-7; D remains unclear. The V and J ends lost 4 bases and 0 bases respectively, with 1 base between them. CDR1 is SNHLY and CDR2 is FYNNEI in the germline V gene. The CDR3 consists of 11 residues. The DNA for the CDR3 is TGTGCCAGCAGTGTCTCCTACGAGCAGTACTTC. This encodes CASSVSYEQYF.

Here the CDR3 DNA reads TGTGCCAGCAGCCTTGGGGTCGGTGAGCAGTTCTTC. Its protein is CASSLGVGEQFF. V is TRBV3-1 (or the pseudogene TRBV3-2) and J is TRBJ2-1; D unresolved. Germline V gene data show CDR1 as LGHDT and CDR2 as YNNKEL (reference sequence). The CDR3 consists of 12 residues. Deletions cut 4 bases from V and 9 bases from J, with 10 bases between.

This sequence joins TRBV11-2 and TRBJ2-3; maybe TRBD2 (5 bases). Per the germline V gene, CDR1 is SGHAT and CDR2 is FQNNGV. V was clipped by 6 bases and J by 0 bases, with 13 bases between them. The CDR3 covers 15 residues. The CDR3 is CASRTRLHSTDTQYF. CDR3 sequence (DNA): TGTGCCAGCAGAACCAGACTACATAGCACAGATACGCAGTATTTT.

In DNA form, the CDR3 reads TGTGCCTGGAGTGTGGCAGGGGATCAGCCCCAGCATTTT. This translates into CAWSVAGDQPQHF. V usage is TRBV30 and J usage is TRBJ1-5; tentative D call: TRBD1 (6 bases). The CDR3 spans 13 residues. V lost 0 bases, J lost 5 bases, and 8 bases lay in between. CDR1 is GTSNPN and CDR2 is SVGIG in the germline V gene (reference sequence). Variable domain in full (rest from reference TRBV30 and TRBJ1-5): SQTIHQWPATLVQPVGSPLSLECTVEGTSNPNLYWYRQAAGRGLQLLFYSVGIGQISSEVPQNLSASRPQDRQFILSSKKLLLSDSGFYLCAWSVAGDQPQHFGDGTRLSIL.

The gene calls are TRBV2 and TRBJ1-5; weak D call: TRBD1 (5 bases). The CDR3 runs to 15 residues. The germline CDR1 and CDR2 sequences are SNHLY and FYNNEI. V lost 6 bases, J lost 6 bases, and 18 bases lay in between. CDR3 in amino acids: CASRRTPEDSQPQHF. In DNA, the CDR3 is TGTGCCAGCAGGCGGACACCCGAAGATAGTCAGCCCCAGCATTTT.

This clone is a singleton in its sample. This chain uses TRBV4-2 with TRBJ2-2; perhaps TRBD1 as D (6 bases). The V and J ends lost 0 bases and 4 bases respectively, with 12 bases between them. This CDR3 has 16 amino acids. Germline lookup yields CDR1 LGHNA and CDR2 YNFKEQ. The CDR3 loop reads CASSQDSGTTTGELFF. The CDR3, as DNA: TGTGCCAGCAGCCAAGATTCGGGGACAACCACCGGGGAGCTGTTTTTT.

V usage is TRBV5-1 and J usage is TRBJ1-4; 7 bases are a match to TRBD1. J was trimmed by 6 bases and V by 4 bases; bases with no gene match: 6. In germline, CDR1 is SGHRS, CDR2 YFSETQ. The CDR3 covers 14 residues. The CDR3 reads CASSRDRSYEKLFF. CDR3 DNA: TGCGCCAGCAGCCGGGACAGATCATATGAAAAACTGTTTTTT. The full variable domain, in which reference TRBV5-1 and TRBJ1-4 provide the parts outside the CDR3, is KAGVTQTPRYLIKTRGQQVTLSCSPISGHRSVSWYQQTPGQGLQFLFEYFSETQRNKGNFPGRFSGRQFSNSRSEMNVSTLELGDSALYLCASSRDRSYEKLFFGSGTQLSVL.

V is TRBV7-2 and J is TRBJ2-5; TRBD2 matches at 10 bases. This CDR3 spans 17 amino acids. The V and J ends lost 6 bases and 4 bases, in that order; junction bases with no gene match: 14. Germline V gene data show CDR1 as SGHTA and CDR2 as FQGNSA. CDR3: CASSGRGSSGGGETQYF. The CDR3 nucleotides are TGTGCCAGCAGTGGAAGGGGATCTAGCGGGGGAGGAGAGACCCAGTACTTC. Variable domain in full (rest from reference TRBV7-2 and TRBJ2-5): GAGVSQSPSNKVTEKGKDVELRCDPISGHTALYWYRQSLGQGLEFLIYFQGNSAPDKSGLPSDRFSAERTGGSVSTLTIQRTQQEDSAVYLCASSGRGSSGGGETQYFGPGTRLLVL.

This chain joins TRBV5-1 and TRBJ2-1; possible D gene TRBD2, 5 bases. V dropped 8 bases and J dropped 1 base, with 10 bases sitting between them. There are 13 residues in the CDR3. Germline V gives CDR1 SGHRS, CDR2 YFSETQ. CDR3 sequence reads: CASVGRSYNEQFF. The CDR3 coding sequence is TGCGCCAGTGTAGGGAGATCCTACAATGAGCAGTTCTTC.